This is a list of T cell receptor beta chains from one sample in a study of blood T cell repertoires in COVID-19. Here immunoSEQ multiplex PCR was the method, and the copy in TCRdb shows in-frame clones only, minus some. This table holds about 44,000 clones, around 84% found once. The specimen was peripheral blood. The receptors stem from a human donor in a cohort sampled during active COVID-19. Both conserved end residues are part of each CDR3. The D gene is left open where the match is weak. Size tells how often a clone was seen (once, few, many) or the class of an expanded clone, and some rows leave it out.

>TRBJ1-5|TRBV19|NA|NA
TGTGCCAGTAGTATCAAGTCAAGCGGCCAGCCCCAGCATTTT
CASSIKSSGQPQHF
>TRBJ2-5|TRBV3-1/TRBV3-2|NA|NA
TGTGCCAGCAGCGGGAGGAGGGAGACCCAGTACTTC
CASSGRRETQYF
>TRBJ2-7|TRBV2|TRBD1|NA
TGTGCCAGCAGCAGGACAGGGGGAGAGCAGTACTTC
CASSRTGGEQYF
>TRBJ1-3|TRBV7-9|NA|NA
TGTGCCAGCAGCTCCCAGGGGCCTCGGGATGGAAACACCATATATTTT
CASSSQGPRDGNTIYF
>TRBJ1-5|TRBV28|TRBD1|few
TGTGCCAGCAGTCGACAGGGGGGTAGGAATCAGCCCCAGCATTTT
CASSRQGGRNQPQHF
>TRBJ2-2|TRBV2|TRBD1|NA
TGTGCCAGCAACGCCCGACAGGGTGCCGGGGAGCTGTTTTTT
CASNARQGAGELFF
>TRBJ2-2|TRBV30|NA|NA
TGTGCCTGGAGTACCGAAGGGGACACCGGGGAGCTGTTTTTT
CAWSTEGDTGELFF
>TRBJ2-6|TRBV7-9|NA|NA
TGTGCCAGCAGCTCCCCGAGACAGGGAGGTGGGGCCAACGTCCTGACTTTC
CASSSPRQGGGANVLTF
>TRBJ1-2|TRBV6-5|NA|NA
TGTGCCAGCAGCTGGACAACAGGCTATGGCTACACCTTC
CASSWTTGYGYTF
>TRBJ2-5|TRBV5-4|TRBD1|NA
TGTGCCAGCAGCTTGGATAGGGACAGCCATGCCCAGTACTTC
CASSLDRDSHAQYF
>TRBJ2-1|TRBV14|NA|NA
TGTGCCAGCAGCCAAGATCTGGGGGGTTATTACAATGAGCAGTTCTTC
CASSQDLGGYYNEQFF
>TRBJ2-7|TRBV5-6|NA|NA
TGTGCCAGCAGCGGAGAGAGAGCGGGCAGGCCTAGCTCCTACGAGCAGTACTTC
CASSGERAGRPSSYEQYF
>TRBJ1-5|TRBV6-5|TRBD1|NA
TGTGCCAGCAAGAAAGACAGGGGCGGCAATCAGCCCCAGCATTTT
CASKKDRGGNQPQHF
>TRBJ2-3|TRBV11-3|TRBD2|NA
TGTGCCAGCAGCTTGGGACTAACCGGCACAGATACGCAGTATTTT
CASSLGLTGTDTQYF
>TRBJ1-1|TRBV25-1|NA|NA
TGTGCCAGCAGTGAAAACAGTATCATGAACACTGAAGCTTTCTTT
CASSENSIMNTEAFF
>TRBJ2-2|TRBV12-5|NA|few
TGTGCTAGTGGTTCGGGGGATACCGGGGAGCTGTTTTTT
CASGSGDTGELFF
>TRBJ1-2|TRBV4-1|NA|NA
TGCGCCAGCAGCCGAGAAGTGCGACAGGTTTTCTATGGCTACACCTTC
CASSREVRQVFYGYTF
>TRBJ2-3|TRBV5-6|TRBD1|NA
TGTGCCAGCAGCTTGGCCGAGGCGGGGACAGGGTACACAGATACGCAGTATTTT
CASSLAEAGTGYTDTQYF
>TRBJ1-2|TRBV7-9|NA|NA
TGTGCCAGCAGCGCGGGGCTTTTTTCAAGTGGCTACACCTTC
CASSAGLFSSGYTF
>TRBJ2-6|TRBV19|NA|few
TGTGCCAGTAGTATAGACTACTCTGGGGCCAACGTCCTGACTTTC
CASSIDYSGANVLTF
>TRBJ2-3|TRBV4-2|TRBD2|NA
TGTGCCAGCAGCCAAGTTACTACTAGCGGAACAGATACGCAGTATTTT
CASSQVTTSGTDTQYF
>TRBJ1-1|TRBV10-3|TRBD1|NA
TGTGCCATCAGGTACCAGGGGGCCAACACTGAAGCTTTCTTT
CAIRYQGANTEAFF
>TRBJ2-5|TRBV5-1|NA|NA
TGCGCCAGCAGCTTGGTCCCTCAGACCCAGTACTTC
CASSLVPQTQYF
>TRBJ1-3|TRBV5-6|NA|NA
TGTGCCAGCAGCCGGACAGCCTCTGGAAACACCATATATTTT
CASSRTASGNTIYF
>TRBJ2-4|TRBV19|TRBD2|once
TGTGCCAGTAGGAAGACGGGGAGGGAAAACATTCAGTACTTC
CASRKTGRENIQYF
>TRBJ1-2|TRBV3-1/TRBV3-2|NA|NA
TGTGCCAGCAGCAAAAGACAATCGGGACTCTATGGCTACACCTTC
CASSKRQSGLYGYTF
>TRBJ2-5|TRBV7-2|TRBD2|once
TGTGCCAGCAGCTTAGGACTAGCGGGGGGATACCAAGAGACCCAGTACTTC
CASSLGLAGGYQETQYF
>TRBJ2-3|TRBV7-3|TRBD2|NA
TGTGCCAGCAGCGCCGGGACTAGCGGTTCTTTTGGCACAGATACGCAGTATTTT
CASSAGTSGSFGTDTQYF